These T cell receptor beta chains were read from a single sample in a study of blood T cell repertoires in COVID-19. Clones were read by immunoSEQ multiplex PCR, and TCRdb kept only the in-frame ones, dropping some. This table has 220,000 or so clones, about 81% appearing once. The specimen sequenced was peripheral blood. These receptor sequences come from an elderly woman with COVID-19, enrolled during active disease. CDR3s include the opening cysteine and the closing phenylalanine or tryptophan. A D gene is named only where the DNA matches it firmly. Some rows have no size entry. The others give once, few or many, or a class for an expanded clone.

CDR3aa	CDR3nt	abundance	j_gene	d_gene	v_gene
CASSWAGGSSYEQYF	TGCGCCAGCAGCTGGGCCGGGGGGAGCTCCTACGAGCAGTACTTC	many	TRBJ2-7	TRBD2	TRBV5-1
CASGERGAFF	TGTGCCAGCGGGGAACGCGGGGCTTTCTTT	-	TRBJ1-1	-	TRBV12-3/TRBV12-4
CASSLEGGGNTIYF	TGTGCCAGCAGCCTGGAAGGGGGTGGAAACACCATATATTTT	-	TRBJ1-3	-	TRBV3-1/TRBV3-2
CASSPSGTNYGYTF	TGTGCCAGCTCACCTTCAGGTACTAACTATGGCTACACCTTC	-	TRBJ1-2	-	TRBV18
CASSPSGTGPVETQYF	TGTGCCAGCAGCCCATCCGGGACAGGGCCGGTAGAGACCCAGTACTTC	-	TRBJ2-5	TRBD1	TRBV11-2
CASSLRDGGEKLFF	TGCGCCAGCAGCCTACGGGACGGGGGAGAAAAACTGTTTTTT	-	TRBJ1-4	-	TRBV5-1
CALRASNGNTIYF	TGTGCCCTCAGGGCTTCTAATGGAAACACCATATATTTT	-	TRBJ1-3	-	TRBV30
CASSPGQFYGYTF	TGTGCCAGCAGCCCCGGACAGTTCTATGGCTACACCTTC	-	TRBJ1-2	-	TRBV7-9
CASSYSGGRARNEQFF	TGTGCCAGCAGTTACTCGGGCGGGAGGGCCCGGAATGAGCAGTTCTTC	-	TRBJ2-1	TRBD2	TRBV6-2/TRBV6-3
CATSDLNSTDTQYF	TGTGCCACCAGTGATCTAAACTCCACAGATACGCAGTATTTT	-	TRBJ2-3	-	TRBV24-1
CASKGQKNTEAFF	TGTGCCAGTAAGGGACAGAAGAACACTGAAGCTTTCTTT	-	TRBJ1-1	TRBD1	TRBV19
CASSLRGVPGYTF	TGTGCCAGTAGTCTCCGAGGAGTCCCAGGCTACACCTTC	-	TRBJ1-2	-	TRBV19
CASSQTPGDYGYTF	TGCGCCAGCAGCCAAACCCCCGGGGACTATGGCTACACCTTC	-	TRBJ1-2	-	TRBV5-1
CASRDGQVNTGELFF	TGTGCCAGCAGGGACGGACAGGTGAACACCGGGGAGCTGTTTTTT	once	TRBJ2-2	TRBD1	TRBV6-5
CASSLIFPGTSKETQYF	TGTGCCAGCTCACTAATATTTCCTGGGACTAGCAAAGAGACCCAGTACTTC	-	TRBJ2-5	TRBD2	TRBV18
CASSNTGQGKMNTEAFF	TGTGCCAGCAGCAACACCGGACAGGGGAAGATGAACACTGAAGCTTTCTTT	-	TRBJ1-1	-	TRBV21-1
CASSQVGTLGQHF	TGTGCCAGCAGCCAAGTCGGGACATTGGGCCAGCATTTT	-	TRBJ1-5	-	TRBV3-1/TRBV3-2
CASSLGGTADTQYF	TGTGCCAGCAGCTTGGGCGGGACAGCAGATACGCAGTATTTT	-	TRBJ2-3	-	TRBV5-4
CASSLRGRQETQYF	TGTGCCAGCAGCTTAAGGGGGCGTCAAGAGACCCAGTACTTC	-	TRBJ2-5	TRBD1	TRBV7-8
CASSWDRQETQYF	TGTGCCAGCAGTTGGGACAGACAAGAGACCCAGTACTTC	-	TRBJ2-5	TRBD1	TRBV2
CASRTSQETQYF	TGCGCCAGCAGGACTAGCCAGGAGACCCAGTACTTC	-	TRBJ2-5	TRBD2	TRBV5-1
CASSLDGQGARETQYF	TGTGCCAGCAGCTTAGATGGGCAGGGGGCGAGGGAGACCCAGTACTTC	-	TRBJ2-5	TRBD1	TRBV11-2
CASSPTGTGEEEQYF	TGTGCCAGCAGCCCGACCGGGACAGGGGAGGAAGAGCAGTACTTC	-	TRBJ2-7	TRBD1	TRBV11-2
CASSLHLARGDTQYF	TGTGCCAGCAGCCTACATCTGGCAAGGGGGGATACGCAGTATTTT	-	TRBJ2-3	-	TRBV3-1/TRBV3-2
CASSRGSQASSYEQYF	TGTGCCAGCTCACGAGGGTCCCAGGCCAGCTCCTACGAGCAGTACTTC	-	TRBJ2-7	-	TRBV18
CASSLSGGMNTEAFF	TGTGCCAGCAGTTTATCGGGGGGGATGAACACTGAAGCTTTCTTT	-	TRBJ1-1	-	TRBV28
CASSRQGSPTDTQYF	TGTGCCAGCAGTAGACAGGGGTCCCCCACAGATACGCAGTATTTT	-	TRBJ2-3	TRBD1	TRBV2
CASSPFNRYSYGYTF	TGTGCCAGCAGCCCCTTTAATCGGTACTCCTATGGCTACACCTTC	-	TRBJ1-2	-	TRBV6-5
CASSYPQGTASGRIGEQFF	TGTGCCAGCAGTTACCCCCAGGGGACGGCTAGCGGGAGGATTGGTGAGCAGTTCTTC	few	TRBJ2-1	TRBD2	TRBV6-2/TRBV6-3
CASSDGSSYNSPLHF	TGTGCCAGCAGCGACGGGAGCTCCTATAATTCACCCCTCCACTTT	few	TRBJ1-6	-	TRBV3-1/TRBV3-2
CASSVEGQGGIEQYF	TGTGCCAGCAGCGTAGAGGGACAGGGGGGAATAGAGCAGTACTTC	-	TRBJ2-7	TRBD1	TRBV9
CASSLAPGEHQPQHF	TGCGCCAGCAGCTTGGCGCCGGGGGAGCATCAGCCCCAGCATTTT	-	TRBJ1-5	-	TRBV5-1
CASSSTTFTGDSPLHF	TGTGCCAGCAGCTCCACCACTTTTACAGGGGATTCACCCCTCCACTTT	-	TRBJ1-6	TRBD1	TRBV6-6
CASSQEERETDTQYF	TGTGCCAGCAGCCAAGAAGAGCGAGAGACAGATACGCAGTATTTT	-	TRBJ2-3	-	TRBV4-2
CASSPRQAVMNTEAFF	TGTGCCAGCTCACCAAGACAGGCGGTCATGAACACTGAAGCTTTCTTT	once	TRBJ1-1	-	TRBV18
CASSAWTGGVPNYGYTF	TGTGCCAGCAGTGCCTGGACAGGGGGTGTCCCTAACTATGGCTACACCTTC	-	TRBJ1-2	TRBD1	TRBV2
CASSIQNYGYTF	TGTGCCAGCAGTATACAGAACTATGGCTACACCTTC	-	TRBJ1-2	-	TRBV25-1
CASSLRPGTDTQYF	TGCGCCAGCAGCCTGCGGCCTGGCACAGATACGCAGTATTTT	once	TRBJ2-3	-	TRBV5-1
CSASPTDTQYF	TGCAGTGCCTCCCCCACAGATACGCAGTATTTT	few	TRBJ2-3	-	TRBV20-1
CASSSSRTGNNPGELFF	TGTGCCAGTAGTTCCTCTAGGACAGGGAACAACCCCGGGGAGCTGTTTTTT	-	TRBJ2-2	TRBD1	TRBV19
CASSYGGNEKLFF	TGTGCCAGCAGTTATGGGGGCAATGAAAAACTGTTTTTT	-	TRBJ1-4	-	TRBV6-5
CASSRGGRYEQYF	TGTGCCAGTAGTAGGGGCGGCCGCTACGAGCAGTACTTC	many	TRBJ2-7	-	TRBV19
CASSTRGQGASGYTF	TGTGCCAGCAGCACTAGGGGACAGGGGGCGTCGGGCTACACCTTC	-	TRBJ1-2	TRBD1	TRBV5-4
CAISTQQGMGANVLTF	TGTGCCATCAGCACCCAACAGGGGATGGGGGCCAACGTCCTGACTTTC	-	TRBJ2-6	TRBD1	TRBV10-3
CASSPAFTAEAFF	TGTGCCAGCAGTCCCGCCTTTACAGCTGAAGCTTTCTTT	-	TRBJ1-1	-	TRBV27
CASSQDNSPNTEAFF	TGTGCCAGCAGCCAAGATAACAGCCCGAACACTGAAGCTTTCTTT	-	TRBJ1-1	-	TRBV4-2
CASSRSLNRGGGGYTF	TGTGCCAGCAGCCGATCTCTCAACAGGGGCGGTGGTGGCTACACCTTC	-	TRBJ1-2	TRBD1	TRBV5-6
CASSARRVNTEAFF	TGTGCCAGCAGCGCTCGACGGGTGAACACTGAAGCTTTCTTT	-	TRBJ1-1	-	TRBV9
CASSLDRGAANYGYTF	TGTGCCAGCAGCCTTGATCGGGGGGCTGCTAACTATGGCTACACCTTC	-	TRBJ1-2	-	TRBV5-4
CASSLGLAGGRNTQYF	TGTGCCAGCAGCTTAGGACTAGCGGGAGGGCGGAATACGCAGTATTTT	-	TRBJ2-3	TRBD2	TRBV7-3
CASSHETVNGNTIYF	TGTGCCAGCAGCCACGAGACAGTAAACGGAAACACCATATATTTT	few	TRBJ1-3	-	TRBV3-1/TRBV3-2
CASSSNMGGQGQETQYF	TGTGCCAGCAGCTCGAATATGGGGGGACAGGGGCAAGAGACCCAGTACTTC	-	TRBJ2-5	TRBD1	TRBV11-2
CASSVGRGVNEKLFF	TGTGCCAGCAGCGTGGGCCGGGGGGTTAATGAAAAACTGTTTTTT	-	TRBJ1-4	-	TRBV2
CASSRGQGDGGELFF	TGTGCCAGCAGCCGCGGACAGGGGGACGGCGGGGAGCTGTTTTTT	-	TRBJ2-2	TRBD1	TRBV7-9
CASSRRDTEAFF	TGTGCCAGCAGTAGGCGGGACACTGAAGCTTTCTTT	once	TRBJ1-1	-	TRBV6-2/TRBV6-3